This TCR beta chain was identified in a study of early T cells in non-severe SARS-CoV-2 infection. CDR3 length equals 19 residues. The trim removed 3 bases at V and 0 bases at J, leaving 12 bases unmatched. This clonotype was seen at least ten times. The library protocol tagged individual cDNA molecules with unique molecular identifiers. TCRdb re-analysed the 5' RACE reads in MiXCR, keeping a single row per CDR3 protein. Altogether approximately 50,000 distinct CDR3 sequences are present, 8.2% being singletons, with the ten largest covering about 4.2%. The sample taken for sequencing was whole blood. This receptor was obtained from an adult who was a healthcare worker with PCR-confirmed SARS-CoV-2 infection or an uninfected control (not recorded which). V and J are TRBV12-3 or TRBV12-4 and TRBJ2-3; 10 bases match TRBD2. CDR3 sequence (DNA): TGTGCCAGCAGTTTGTGGAGGACTAGCGGACTCTTTAGCACAGATACGCAGTATTTT. Translation gives CASSLWRTSGLFSTDTQYF.